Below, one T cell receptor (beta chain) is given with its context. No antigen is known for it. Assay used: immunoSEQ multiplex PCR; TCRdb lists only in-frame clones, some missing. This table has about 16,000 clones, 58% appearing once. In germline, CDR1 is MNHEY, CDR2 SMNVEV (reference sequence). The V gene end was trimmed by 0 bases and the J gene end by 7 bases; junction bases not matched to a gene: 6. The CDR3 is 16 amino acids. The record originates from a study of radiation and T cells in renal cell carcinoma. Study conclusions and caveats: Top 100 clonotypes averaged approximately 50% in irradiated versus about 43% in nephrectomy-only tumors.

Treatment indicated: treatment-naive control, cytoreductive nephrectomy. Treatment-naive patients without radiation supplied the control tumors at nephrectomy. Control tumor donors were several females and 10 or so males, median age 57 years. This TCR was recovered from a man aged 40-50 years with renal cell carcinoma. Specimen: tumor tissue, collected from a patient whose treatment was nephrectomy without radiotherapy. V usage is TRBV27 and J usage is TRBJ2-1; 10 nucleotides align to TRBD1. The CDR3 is CASSLSRQGASNEQFF. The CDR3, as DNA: TGTGCCAGCAGTTTATCGAGACAGGGGGCCAGTAATGAGCAGTTCTTC.